This entry lists 15 T cell receptor beta chains sequenced from one sample in a study of blood T cell repertoires in COVID-19. Only in-frame clones appear in the TCRdb table, and some are missing; sequencing was by immunoSEQ multiplex PCR. The sample comprises about 74,000 clones, roughly 86% of which are singletons, and over 35% rests with the top ten. Sequenced sample: peripheral blood. Source of these receptors: a man in his 70s with acute or convalescent COVID-19.

The chain has TRBV28 and TRBJ2-5; possibly TRBD1 for D (7 bases). The V and J ends lost 1 base and 2 bases respectively, with 14 bases between them. Germline V gene lookup returns CDR1 MDHEN and CDR2 SYDVKM. This CDR3 spans 16 amino acids. CDR3 in amino acids: CASSLSGRGEQETQYF. The CDR3, as DNA: TGTGCCAGCAGTTTATCCGGCAGGGGGGAACAAGAGACCCAGTACTTC.

CDR3 coding DNA: TGTGCCAGCAGCCCGAGGAGGGTCACAGATACGCAGTATTTT. It encodes CASSPRRVTDTQYF. The gene calls are TRBV7-6 and TRBJ2-3, with D possibly TRBD2 on 6 matching bases. Germline CDR1 and CDR2: SGHVS and FNYEAQ. The V end was cut by 5 bases, the J end by 2 bases, with 11 bases between. The CDR3 length is 14 residues.

The chain uses TRBV7-9 and TRBJ1-2; 9 nucleotides align to TRBD1. The CDR3 totals 16 residues. The germline V gene has CDR1 SEHNR and CDR2 FQNEAQ (reference sequence). The J segment lost 2 bases and the V segment lost 3 bases, leaving 7 bases of the junction unmatched. CDR3 in DNA: TGTGCCAGCAGCTTGGGACAGGGTAATGAGAACTATGGCTACACCTTC. Encoded protein: CASSLGQGNENYGYTF.

The J gene is TRBJ2-7, the V gene TRBV3-1 (or the pseudogene TRBV3-2); maybe TRBD1 (6 bases). Germline V gene data show CDR1 as LGHDT and CDR2 as YNNKEL (reference sequence). CDR3 size: 13 residues. The germline V and J ends were trimmed by 6 bases and 2 bases, with 11 bases remaining between them. The CDR3 DNA is TGTGCCAGCAGGGGCCAGGGGCCCTACGAGCAGTACTTC. Encoded protein: CASRGQGPYEQYF.

The genes are TRBV6-2 or TRBV6-3 and TRBJ2-7, with a possible D match to TRBD2 (6 bases). The V gene lost 6 bases and the J gene lost 2 bases, with 20 bases spanning the gap. Germline values: CDR1 MNHEY, CDR2 SVGEGT. This CDR3 has 16 residues. In DNA form, the CDR3 reads TGTGCCAGCAGCCCTGCGTGGGGGAGGCGGCCCTACGAGCAGTACTTC. Residues: CASSPAWGRRPYEQYF.

In this sample, this clone turned up once. CDR3 nucleotide sequence: TGTGCCAGCAGCCAAGATAACAGAAATCAGCCCCAGCATTTT. The encoded protein is CASSQDNRNQPQHF. V and J are TRBV3-1 (or the pseudogene TRBV3-2) and TRBJ1-5; D gene uncertain. From germline, CDR1 is LGHDT and CDR2 YNNKEL (reference sequence). V was shortened by 0 bases and J by 4 bases, with 7 bases between the two germline ends. The CDR3 is made up of 14 amino acids.

The chain recombines TRBV5-1 with TRBJ2-5; 10 positions match TRBD2. CDR3 length: 15 residues. J lost 6 bases, V lost 5 bases, and 10 bases had no gene match. Germline V gene data show CDR1 as SGHRS and CDR2 as YFSETQ. In DNA form, the CDR3 reads TGCGCCAGCAGACCTACTAGCGGGGACGGGCAGACCCAGTACTTC. Translated, it gives CASRPTSGDGQTQYF.

V gene TRBV19 combines with J gene TRBJ1-5; the D gene is possibly TRBD1 (6 bases). With 5 bases removed from V and 1 base from J, the gap between germline ends came to 12 bases. The CDR3 is 15 amino acids. The germline V gene has CDR1 LNHDA and CDR2 SQIVND (reference sequence). CDR3 DNA: TGTGCCAGTAGTCCCTCAGGGGCCAGCAATCAGCCCCAGCATTTT. It codes for CASSPSGASNQPQHF.

This chain joins TRBV7-9 and TRBJ2-1; weak D call: TRBD2 (6 bases). V lost 8 bases and J lost 6, with 14 bases in between. Germline lookup yields CDR1 SEHNR and CDR2 FQNEAQ (reference sequence). The CDR3 loop spans 13 amino acids. The CDR3 is CASLGTPGNEQFF. CDR3 in DNA: TGTGCCAGCTTAGGGACTCCGGGCAATGAGCAGTTCTTC.

This chain joins TRBV6-4 and TRBJ1-1; 10 nucleotides line up with TRBD1. The length of the CDR3 is 16 residues. V shed 8 bases, J shed 9 bases, and the junction held 18 bases outside the gene matches. Germline lookup yields CDR1 MRHNA and CDR2 SNTAGT. The CDR3 region is CASRSTPGQGTSKAFF. In DNA, the CDR3 is TGTGCCAGCCGTTCAACCCCGGGACAGGGGACGAGCAAAGCTTTCTTT.

V usage is TRBV19 and J usage is TRBJ1-1, with D perhaps matching TRBD1 (5 bases). Germline-derived CDR1 and CDR2 are LNHDA and SQIVND (reference sequence). Trimming pared 5 bases from V and 0 bases from J, leaving 13 bases between. This CDR3 region has 15 residues. CDR3 DNA: TGTGCCAGTAGTGGAGGAGGGGAGATGAACACTGAAGCTTTCTTT. The encoded protein is CASSGGGEMNTEAFF.

This chain uses TRBV6-1 with TRBJ1-2; maybe TRBD1 (5 bases). V lost 2 bases, J lost 8 bases, and 24 bases lay in between. The CDR3 totals 17 residues. Germline lookup yields CDR1 MNHNS and CDR2 SASEGT. CDR3 coding DNA: TGTGCCAGCAGTGAAAGAACCCCCGGAGGGGCAGGGCGCGGCTACACCTTC. Protein sequence: CASSERTPGGAGRGYTF.

The genes are TRBV19 and TRBJ2-2; 11 nucleotides match TRBD2. Germline-derived CDR1 and CDR2 are LNHDA and SQIVND (reference sequence). V lost 5 bases to trimming and J lost 5 bases; unmatched junction nucleotides: 1. The CDR3 sequence is 14 residues long. The CDR3: CASSRTSGTGELFF. DNA of the CDR3: TGTGCCAGTAGTCGGACTAGCGGGACCGGGGAGCTGTTTTTT.

The rearrangement joins TRBV6-5 to TRBJ2-7, with 13 bases that match TRBD2. V was pared by 4 bases and J by 6 bases, with 6 bases of the junction left unmatched. CDR1 is MNHEY and CDR2 is SVGAGI in the germline V gene. The CDR3 is 15 residues long. CDR3 bases: TGTGCCAGCAGTTCATCGGGACTAGCGGGGAGCGAGCAGTACTTC. Translating gives CASSSSGLAGSEQYF.

The chain recombines TRBV5-4 with TRBJ2-3; TRBD2 matches 9 bases. V lost 1 base, J lost 5 bases, and 8 bases stayed unmatched. From germline, CDR1 is SGHNT and CDR2 YYREEE (reference sequence). The CDR3 loop spans 16 amino acids. The CDR3 protein is CASSLKRGVQGDTQYF. CDR3 DNA: TGTGCCAGCAGCTTGAAGCGGGGGGTCCAGGGAGATACGCAGTATTTT.